This TCR beta chain was documented in a study of T cell changes during pregnancy in multiple sclerosis. The method was immunoSEQ multiplex PCR; TCRdb's version includes in-frame clones alone and lacks a portion of them. The data hold 65,000 to 90,000 clones, with roughly nine tenths observed a single time. V shed 1 base and J 5 bases; nucleotides not matched to a gene: 4. This CDR3 has 15 amino acids. CDR1 and CDR2 (germline): SGHTA, FQGNSA. This chain links TRBV7-2 with TRBJ2-7; TRBD2 matches at 11 bases. Source: PBMCs, taken in the first trimester of pregnancy. The sequence came from a female donor in good health, serving as a control in a pregnancy study. Some clones in this sample may be carry-over from other donors' samples. In nucleotides, the CDR3 is TGTGCCAGCAGCTTAGAACTAGCGGGAGCTCACGAGCAGTACTTC. This encodes CASSLELAGAHEQYF.